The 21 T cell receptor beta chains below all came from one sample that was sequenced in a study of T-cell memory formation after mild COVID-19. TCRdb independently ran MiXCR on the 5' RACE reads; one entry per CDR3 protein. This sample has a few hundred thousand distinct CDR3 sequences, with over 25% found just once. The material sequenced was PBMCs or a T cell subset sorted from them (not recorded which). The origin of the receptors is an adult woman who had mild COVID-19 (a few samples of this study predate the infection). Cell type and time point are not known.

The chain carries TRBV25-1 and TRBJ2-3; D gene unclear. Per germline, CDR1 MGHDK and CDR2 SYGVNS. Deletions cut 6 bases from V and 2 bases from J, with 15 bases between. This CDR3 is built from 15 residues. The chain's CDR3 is CASRSWTEITDTQYF. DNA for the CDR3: TGTGCCAGCAGAAGTTGGACGGAAATCACAGATACGCAGTATTTT. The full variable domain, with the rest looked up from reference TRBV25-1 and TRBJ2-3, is EADIYQTPRYLVIGTGKKITLECSQTMGHDKMYWYQQDPGMELHLIHYSYGVNSTEKGDLSSESTVSRIRTEHFPLTLESARPSHTSQYLCASRSWTEITDTQYFGPGTRLTVL.

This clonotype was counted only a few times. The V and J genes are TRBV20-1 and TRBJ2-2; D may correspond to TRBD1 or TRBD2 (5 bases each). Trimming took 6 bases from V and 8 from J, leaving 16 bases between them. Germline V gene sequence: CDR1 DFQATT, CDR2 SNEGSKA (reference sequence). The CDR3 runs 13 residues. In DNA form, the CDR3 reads TGCAGTGCAGGGGACCCCAAAGTAGGGGAGCTGTTTTTT. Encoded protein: CSAGDPKVGELFF.

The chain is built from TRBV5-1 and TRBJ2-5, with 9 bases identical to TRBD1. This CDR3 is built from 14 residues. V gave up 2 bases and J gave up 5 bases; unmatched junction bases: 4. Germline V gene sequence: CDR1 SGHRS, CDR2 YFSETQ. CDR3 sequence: CASSLQGARETQYF. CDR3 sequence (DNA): TGCGCCAGCAGCTTACAGGGGGCTCGGGAGACCCAGTACTTC.

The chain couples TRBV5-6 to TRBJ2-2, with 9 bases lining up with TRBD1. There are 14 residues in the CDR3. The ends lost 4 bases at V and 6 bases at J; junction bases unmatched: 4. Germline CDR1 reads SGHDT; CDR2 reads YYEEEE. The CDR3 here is CASSGRQGAGELFF. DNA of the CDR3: TGTGCCAGCAGCGGGAGACAGGGGGCCGGGGAGCTGTTTTTT.

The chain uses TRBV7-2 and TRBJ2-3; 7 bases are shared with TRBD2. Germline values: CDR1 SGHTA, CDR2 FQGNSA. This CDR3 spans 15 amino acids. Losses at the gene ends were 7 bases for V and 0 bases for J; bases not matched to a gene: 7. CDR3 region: CASTISGFSTDTQYF. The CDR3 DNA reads TGTGCCAGCACCATTAGCGGGTTTAGCACAGATACGCAGTATTTT.

The CDR3 DNA reads as TGCAGCGTTGAACCTGATCTAGCACTGCTCAACGAGTCCTACGAGCAGTACTTC. Its translation: CSVEPDLALLNESYEQYF. This chain joins TRBV29-1 and TRBJ2-7, with D tentatively TRBD2 (5 bases). Germline loops: CDR1 SQVTM, CDR2 ANQGSEA. The germline V and J ends were trimmed by 2 bases and 1 base, with 24 bases remaining between them. The CDR3 runs 18 residues.

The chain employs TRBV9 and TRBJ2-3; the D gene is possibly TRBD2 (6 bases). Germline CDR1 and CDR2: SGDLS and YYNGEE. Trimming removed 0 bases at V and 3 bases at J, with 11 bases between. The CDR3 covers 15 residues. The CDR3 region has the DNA TGTGCCAGCAGCGTAGGGGGACTGCCAACAGATACGCAGTATTTT. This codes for CASSVGGLPTDTQYF. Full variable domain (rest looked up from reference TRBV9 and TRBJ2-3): DSGVTQTPKHLITATGQRVTLRCSPRSGDLSVYWYQQSLDQGLQFLIQYYNGEERAKGNILERFSAQQFPDLHSELNLSSLELGDSALYFCASSVGGLPTDTQYFGPGTRLTVL.

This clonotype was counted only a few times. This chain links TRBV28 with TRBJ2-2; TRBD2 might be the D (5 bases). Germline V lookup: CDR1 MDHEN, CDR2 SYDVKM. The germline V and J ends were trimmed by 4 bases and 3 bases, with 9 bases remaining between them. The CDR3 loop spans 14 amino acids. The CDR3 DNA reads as TGTGCCAGCAGTTCCGGAGGTGACACCGGGGAGCTGTTTTTT. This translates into CASSSGGDTGELFF.

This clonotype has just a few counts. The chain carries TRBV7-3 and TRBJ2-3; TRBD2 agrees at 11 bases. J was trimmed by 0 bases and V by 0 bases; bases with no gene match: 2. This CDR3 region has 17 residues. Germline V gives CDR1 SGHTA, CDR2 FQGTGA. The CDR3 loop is CASSLTGTSGSTDTQYF. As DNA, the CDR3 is TGTGCCAGCAGCTTAACCGGGACTAGCGGAAGCACAGATACGCAGTATTTT.

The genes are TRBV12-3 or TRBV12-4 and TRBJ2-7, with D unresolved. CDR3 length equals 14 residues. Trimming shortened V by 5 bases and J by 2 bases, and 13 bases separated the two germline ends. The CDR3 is CASSPTTVAYEQYF. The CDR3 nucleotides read TGTGCCAGCAGTCCAACGACCGTAGCCTACGAGCAGTACTTC.

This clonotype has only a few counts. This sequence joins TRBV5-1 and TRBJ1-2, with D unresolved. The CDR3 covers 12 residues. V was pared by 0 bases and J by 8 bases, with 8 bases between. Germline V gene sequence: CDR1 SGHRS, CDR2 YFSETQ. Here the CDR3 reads CASSLERLGYTF. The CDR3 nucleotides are TGCGCCAGCAGCTTGGAACGGTTGGGCTACACCTTC.

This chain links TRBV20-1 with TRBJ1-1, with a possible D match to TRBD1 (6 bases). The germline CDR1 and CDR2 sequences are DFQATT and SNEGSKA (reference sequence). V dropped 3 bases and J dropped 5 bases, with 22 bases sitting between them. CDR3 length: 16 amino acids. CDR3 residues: CSARDNWARGGTEAFF. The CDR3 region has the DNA TGCAGTGCTAGGGATAATTGGGCCAGGGGCGGAACTGAAGCTTTCTTT.

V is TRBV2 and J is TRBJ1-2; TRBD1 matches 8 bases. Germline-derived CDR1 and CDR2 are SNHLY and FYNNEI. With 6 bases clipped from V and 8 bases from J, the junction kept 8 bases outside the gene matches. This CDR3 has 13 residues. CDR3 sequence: CASRQGASGGYTF. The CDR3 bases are TGTGCCAGCAGGCAGGGGGCTTCGGGCGGCTACACCTTC.

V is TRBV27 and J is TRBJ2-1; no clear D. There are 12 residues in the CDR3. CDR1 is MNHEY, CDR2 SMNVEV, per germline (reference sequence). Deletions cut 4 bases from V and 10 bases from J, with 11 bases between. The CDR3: CASSSLTGEQFF. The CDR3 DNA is TGTGCCAGCAGTTCTCTCACCGGGGAGCAGTTCTTC.

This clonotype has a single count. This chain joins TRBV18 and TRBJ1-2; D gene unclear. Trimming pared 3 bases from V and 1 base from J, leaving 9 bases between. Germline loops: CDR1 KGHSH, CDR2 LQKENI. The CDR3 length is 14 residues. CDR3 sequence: CASSPKEVNYGYTF. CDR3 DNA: TGTGCCAGCTCACCGAAAGAAGTTAACTATGGCTACACCTTC.

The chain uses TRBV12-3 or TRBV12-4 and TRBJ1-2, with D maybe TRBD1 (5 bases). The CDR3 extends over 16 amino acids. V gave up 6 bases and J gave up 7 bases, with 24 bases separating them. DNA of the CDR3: TGTGCCAGCAGCATGAACGGGGACGGAGGAATTGGTGGCTACACCTTC. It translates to CASSMNGDGGIGGYTF.

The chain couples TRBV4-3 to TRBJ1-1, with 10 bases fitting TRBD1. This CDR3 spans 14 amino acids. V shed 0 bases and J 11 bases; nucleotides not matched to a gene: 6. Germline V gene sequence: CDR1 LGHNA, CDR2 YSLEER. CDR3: CASSQEGMDRGAFF. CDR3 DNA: TGCGCCAGCAGCCAAGAAGGAATGGACAGGGGGGCTTTCTTT.

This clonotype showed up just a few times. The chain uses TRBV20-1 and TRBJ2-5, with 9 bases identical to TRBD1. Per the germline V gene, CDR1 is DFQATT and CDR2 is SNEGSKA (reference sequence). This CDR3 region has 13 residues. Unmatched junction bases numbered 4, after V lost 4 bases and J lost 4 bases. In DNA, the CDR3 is TGCAGTGCTAAAAAGGACAGGGGAGAGACCCAGTACTTC. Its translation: CSAKKDRGETQYF.

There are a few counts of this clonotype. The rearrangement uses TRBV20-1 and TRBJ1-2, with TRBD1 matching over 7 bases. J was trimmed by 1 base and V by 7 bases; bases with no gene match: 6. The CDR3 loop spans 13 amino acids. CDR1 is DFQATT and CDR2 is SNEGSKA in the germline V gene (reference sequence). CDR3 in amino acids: CSVTDRVNYGYTF. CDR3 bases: TGCAGTGTCACAGACAGGGTTAACTATGGCTACACCTTC.

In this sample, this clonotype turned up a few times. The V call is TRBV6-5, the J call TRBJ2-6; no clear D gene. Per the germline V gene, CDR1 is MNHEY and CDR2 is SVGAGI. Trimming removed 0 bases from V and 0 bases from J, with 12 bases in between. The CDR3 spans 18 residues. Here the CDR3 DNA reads TGTGCCAGCAGTTACTCAGGCAGTCGATACTCTGGGGCCAACGTCCTGACTTTC. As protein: CASSYSGSRYSGANVLTF.

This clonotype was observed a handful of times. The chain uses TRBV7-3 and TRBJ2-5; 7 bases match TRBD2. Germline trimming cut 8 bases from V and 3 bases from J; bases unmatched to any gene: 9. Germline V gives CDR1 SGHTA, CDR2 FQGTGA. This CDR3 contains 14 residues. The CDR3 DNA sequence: TGTGCCAGCTCTGGGGGAGGGGCGGAAGAGACCCAGTACTTC. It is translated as CASSGGGAEETQYF.